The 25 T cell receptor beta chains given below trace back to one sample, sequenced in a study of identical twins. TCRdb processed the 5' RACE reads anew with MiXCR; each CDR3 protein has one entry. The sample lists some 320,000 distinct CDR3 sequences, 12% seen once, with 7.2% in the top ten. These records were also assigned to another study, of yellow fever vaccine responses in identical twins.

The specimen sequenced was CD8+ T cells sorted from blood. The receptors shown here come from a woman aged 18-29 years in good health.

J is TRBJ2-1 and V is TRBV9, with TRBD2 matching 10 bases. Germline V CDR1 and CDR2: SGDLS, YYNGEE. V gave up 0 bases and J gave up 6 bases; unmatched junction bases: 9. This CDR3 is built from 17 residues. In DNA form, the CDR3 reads TGTGCCAGCAGCGTAGGAGGGGGGACTAGCGATATCAATGAGCAGTTCTTC. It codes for CASSVGGGTSDINEQFF.

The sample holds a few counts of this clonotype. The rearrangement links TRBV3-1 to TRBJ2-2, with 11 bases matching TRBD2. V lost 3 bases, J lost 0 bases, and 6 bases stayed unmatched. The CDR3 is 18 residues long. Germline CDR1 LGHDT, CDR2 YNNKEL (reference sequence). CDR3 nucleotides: TGTGCCAGCAGCCAGGTGGGACTAGCGGATTCGAACACCGGGGAGCTGTTTTTT. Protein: CASSQVGLADSNTGELFF.

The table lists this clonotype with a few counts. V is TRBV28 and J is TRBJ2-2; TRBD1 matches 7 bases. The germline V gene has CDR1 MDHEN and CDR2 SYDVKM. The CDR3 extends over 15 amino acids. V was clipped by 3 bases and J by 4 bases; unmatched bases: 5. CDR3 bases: TGTGCCAGCAGTTTTCCCAGGGGGTCCACCGGGGAGCTGTTTTTT. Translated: CASSFPRGSTGELFF.

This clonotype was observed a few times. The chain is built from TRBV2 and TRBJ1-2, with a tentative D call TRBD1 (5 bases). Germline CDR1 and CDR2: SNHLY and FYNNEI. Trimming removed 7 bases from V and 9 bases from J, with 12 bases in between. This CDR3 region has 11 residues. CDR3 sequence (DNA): TGTGCCAGCACCGGCGGGGGGAGCTACACCTTC. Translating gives CASTGGGSYTF.

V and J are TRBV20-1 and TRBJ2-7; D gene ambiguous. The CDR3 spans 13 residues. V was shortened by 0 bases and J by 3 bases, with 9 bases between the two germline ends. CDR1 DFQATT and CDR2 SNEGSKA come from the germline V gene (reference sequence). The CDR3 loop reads CSAREENSYEQYV. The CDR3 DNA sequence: TGCAGTGCTAGAGAGGAGAACAGCTACGAGCAGTACGTC.

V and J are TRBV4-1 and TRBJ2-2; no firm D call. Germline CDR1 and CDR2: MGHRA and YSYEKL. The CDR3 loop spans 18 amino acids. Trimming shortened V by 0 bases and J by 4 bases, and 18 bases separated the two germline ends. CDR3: CASSQEEVGVRGTGELFF. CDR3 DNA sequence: TGCGCCAGCAGCCAAGAAGAGGTTGGAGTGAGAGGCACCGGGGAGCTGTTTTTT.

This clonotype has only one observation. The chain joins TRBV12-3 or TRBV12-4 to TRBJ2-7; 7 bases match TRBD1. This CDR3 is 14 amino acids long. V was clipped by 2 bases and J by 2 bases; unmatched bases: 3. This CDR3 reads CASSLWDSTYEQYF. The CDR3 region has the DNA TGTGCCAGCAGTTTATGGGACAGCACCTACGAGCAGTACTTC.

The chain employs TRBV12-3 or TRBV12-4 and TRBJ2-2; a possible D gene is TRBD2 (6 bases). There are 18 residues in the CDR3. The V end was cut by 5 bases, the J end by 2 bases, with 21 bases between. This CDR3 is CASSLPPGLTTNTGELFF. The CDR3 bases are TGTGCCAGCAGTCTTCCTCCGGGACTCACGACCAACACCGGGGAGCTGTTTTTT.

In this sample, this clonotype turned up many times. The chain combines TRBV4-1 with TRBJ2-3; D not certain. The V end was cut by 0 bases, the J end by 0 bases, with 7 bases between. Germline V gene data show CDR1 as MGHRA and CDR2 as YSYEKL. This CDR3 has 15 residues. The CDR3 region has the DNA TGCGCCAGCAGCCAAGATCCAGACAGCACAGATACGCAGTATTTT. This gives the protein CASSQDPDSTDTQYF.

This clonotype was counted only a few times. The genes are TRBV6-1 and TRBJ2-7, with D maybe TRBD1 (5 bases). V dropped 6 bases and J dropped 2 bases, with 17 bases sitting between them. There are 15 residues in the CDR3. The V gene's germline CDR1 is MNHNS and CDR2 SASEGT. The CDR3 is CASRGVPEPPYEQYF. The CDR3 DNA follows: TGTGCCAGCAGAGGGGTCCCCGAACCTCCCTACGAGCAGTACTTC.

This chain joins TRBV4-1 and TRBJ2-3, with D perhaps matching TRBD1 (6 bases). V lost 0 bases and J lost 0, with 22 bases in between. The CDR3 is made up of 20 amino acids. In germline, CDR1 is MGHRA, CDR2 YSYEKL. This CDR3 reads CASSQEKDSSGLISTDTQYF. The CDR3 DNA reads TGCGCCAGCAGCCAAGAGAAGGACAGCTCCGGCTTGATTAGCACAGATACGCAGTATTTT.

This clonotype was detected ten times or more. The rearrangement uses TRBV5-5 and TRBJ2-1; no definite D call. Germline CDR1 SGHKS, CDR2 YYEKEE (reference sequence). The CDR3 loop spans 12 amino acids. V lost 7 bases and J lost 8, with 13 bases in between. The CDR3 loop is CASHSRGDEQFF. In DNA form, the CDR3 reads TGTGCCAGCCACAGTCGCGGAGATGAGCAGTTCTTC. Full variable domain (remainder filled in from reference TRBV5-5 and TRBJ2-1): DAGVTQSPTHLIKTRGQQVTLRCSPISGHKSVSWYQQVLGQGPQFIFQYYEKEERGRGNFPDRFSARQFPNYSSELNVNALLLGDSALYLCASHSRGDEQFFGPGTRLTVL.

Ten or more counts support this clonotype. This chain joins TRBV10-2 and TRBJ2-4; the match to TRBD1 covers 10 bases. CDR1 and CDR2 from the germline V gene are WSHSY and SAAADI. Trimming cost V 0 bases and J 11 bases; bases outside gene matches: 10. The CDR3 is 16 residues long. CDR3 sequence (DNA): TGCGCCAGCAGTGAGTCTTTAAGGGGACAGGGGCGATTTCAGTACTTC. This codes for CASSESLRGQGRFQYF.

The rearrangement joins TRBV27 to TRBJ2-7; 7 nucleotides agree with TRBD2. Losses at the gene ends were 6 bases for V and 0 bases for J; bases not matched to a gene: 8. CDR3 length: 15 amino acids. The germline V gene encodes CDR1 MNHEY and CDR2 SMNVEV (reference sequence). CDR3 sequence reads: CASSGGMPLSYEQYF. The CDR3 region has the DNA TGTGCCAGCAGCGGGGGGATGCCTCTCTCCTACGAGCAGTACTTC.

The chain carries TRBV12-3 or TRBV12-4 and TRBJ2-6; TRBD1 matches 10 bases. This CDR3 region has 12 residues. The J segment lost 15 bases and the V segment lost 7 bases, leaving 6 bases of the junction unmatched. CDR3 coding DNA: TGTGCCAGCACCGTAGACAGGGGGCCCCTGACTTTC. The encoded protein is CASTVDRGPLTF.

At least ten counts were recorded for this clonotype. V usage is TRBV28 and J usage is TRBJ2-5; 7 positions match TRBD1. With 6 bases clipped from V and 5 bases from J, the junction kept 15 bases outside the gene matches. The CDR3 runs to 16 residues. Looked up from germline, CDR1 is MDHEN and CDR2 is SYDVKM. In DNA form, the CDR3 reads TGTGCCAGCAGCCCACCCCCTACAGGGGTCGAGGAGACCCAGTACTTC. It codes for CASSPPPTGVEETQYF. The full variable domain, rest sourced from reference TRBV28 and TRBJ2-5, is DVKVTQSSRYLVKRTGEKVFLECVQDMDHENMFWYRQDPGLGLRLIYFSYDVKMKEKGDIPEGYSVSREKKERFSLILESASTNQTSMYLCASSPPPTGVEETQYFGPGTRLLVL.

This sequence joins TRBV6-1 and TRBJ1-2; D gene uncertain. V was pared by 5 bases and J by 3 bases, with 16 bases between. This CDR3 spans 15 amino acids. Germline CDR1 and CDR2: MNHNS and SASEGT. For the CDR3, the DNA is TGTGCCAGCAGTCCAAACATAAACGCCTACTATGGCTACACCTTC. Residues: CASSPNINAYYGYTF.

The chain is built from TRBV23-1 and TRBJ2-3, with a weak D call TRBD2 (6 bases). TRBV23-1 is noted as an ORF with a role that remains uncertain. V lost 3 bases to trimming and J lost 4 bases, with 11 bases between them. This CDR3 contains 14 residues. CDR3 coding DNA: TGCGCCAGCAGTCAGCGGGAAGGCTCAGATACGCAGTATTTT. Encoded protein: CASSQREGSDTQYF.

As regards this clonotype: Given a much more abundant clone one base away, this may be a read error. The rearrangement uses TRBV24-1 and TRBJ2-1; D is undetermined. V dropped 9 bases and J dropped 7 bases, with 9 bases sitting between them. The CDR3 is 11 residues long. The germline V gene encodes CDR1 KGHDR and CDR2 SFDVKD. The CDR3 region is CATGLSNEQFF. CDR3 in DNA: TGTGCCACCGGTCTAAGTAATGAGCAGTTCTTC.

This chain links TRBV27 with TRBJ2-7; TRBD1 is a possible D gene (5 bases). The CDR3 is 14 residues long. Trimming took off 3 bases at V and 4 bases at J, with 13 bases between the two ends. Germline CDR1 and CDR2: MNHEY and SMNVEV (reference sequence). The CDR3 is CASSFSQGMYEQYF. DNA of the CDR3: TGTGCCAGCAGTTTCAGCCAGGGAATGTACGAGCAGTACTTC.

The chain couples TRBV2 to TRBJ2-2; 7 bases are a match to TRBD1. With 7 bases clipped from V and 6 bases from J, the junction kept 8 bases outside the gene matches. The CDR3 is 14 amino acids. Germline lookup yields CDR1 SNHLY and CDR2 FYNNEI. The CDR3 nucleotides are TGTGCCAGCAAGCAGACAGGGTGGGCCGGGGAGCTGTTTTTT. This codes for CASKQTGWAGELFF.

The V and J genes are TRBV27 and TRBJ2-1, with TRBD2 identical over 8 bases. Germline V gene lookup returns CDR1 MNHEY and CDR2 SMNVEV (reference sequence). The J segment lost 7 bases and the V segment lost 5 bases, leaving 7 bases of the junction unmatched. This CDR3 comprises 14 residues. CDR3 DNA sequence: TGTGCCAGCAGTCCCGGCCAGCGGGGGAATGAGCAGTTCTTC. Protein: CASSPGQRGNEQFF.

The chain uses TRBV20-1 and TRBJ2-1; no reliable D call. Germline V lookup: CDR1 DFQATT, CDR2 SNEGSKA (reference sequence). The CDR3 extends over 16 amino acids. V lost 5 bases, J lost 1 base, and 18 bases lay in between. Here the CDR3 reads CSAHPLETPSYNEQFF. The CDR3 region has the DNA TGCAGTGCTCACCCACTCGAGACTCCTTCCTACAATGAGCAGTTCTTC.

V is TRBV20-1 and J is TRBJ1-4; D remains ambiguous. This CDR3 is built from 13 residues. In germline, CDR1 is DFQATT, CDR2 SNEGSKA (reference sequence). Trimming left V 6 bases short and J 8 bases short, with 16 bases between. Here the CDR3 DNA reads TGCAGTGCCGCTCGGGAACTAGGGGAAAAACTGTTTTTT. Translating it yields CSAARELGEKLFF.

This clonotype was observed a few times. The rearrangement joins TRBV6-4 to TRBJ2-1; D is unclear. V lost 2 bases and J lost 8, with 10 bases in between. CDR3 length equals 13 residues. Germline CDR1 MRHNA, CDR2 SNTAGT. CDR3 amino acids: CASSDGIVDEQFF. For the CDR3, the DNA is TGTGCCAGCAGTGACGGTATCGTAGATGAGCAGTTCTTC.